These 30 T cell receptor beta chains came from one sample sequenced in a study of cytomegalovirus exposure and HLA in healthy donors. The protocol was immunoSEQ multiplex PCR, while the TCRdb copy is restricted to in-frame clones and leaves out a portion. In the table there are some 150,000 clones, around 86% of which are singletons. The sequenced sample was PBMCs. Receptor source: a young man in good health and CMV-seropositive.

The chain uses TRBV30 and TRBJ2-3; TRBD2 agrees at 8 bases. After removal of 5 bases from V and 4 bases from J, the junction contained 11 bases not matched to a gene. Germline CDR1 reads GTSNPN; CDR2 reads SVGIG (reference sequence). The CDR3 contains 15 residues. The CDR3 is CAWDRGAGGPDTQYF. CDR3 nucleotides: TGTGCCTGGGACCGGGGCGCGGGGGGACCAGATACGCAGTATTTT.

The chain joins TRBV6-6 to TRBJ1-5; 9 nucleotides line up with TRBD1. V lost 2 bases to trimming and J lost 6 bases; unmatched junction nucleotides: 8. Germline assignment: CDR1 MNHNY and CDR2 SVGAGI (reference sequence). There are 16 residues in the CDR3. CDR3 region: CASSYTGGQGGQPQHF. As DNA, the CDR3 is TGTGCCAGCAGTTACACAGGGGGACAGGGCGGTCAGCCCCAGCATTTT.

The chain uses TRBV18 and TRBJ1-2; D is unresolved. The V gene lost 5 bases and the J gene lost 11 bases, with 12 bases spanning the gap. This CDR3 has 11 amino acids. Germline lookup yields CDR1 KGHSH and CDR2 LQKENI. CDR3 nucleotides: TGTGCCAGCTCAACCACGGAGGAGTACACCTTC. Protein sequence: CASSTTEEYTF.

The chain recombines TRBV4-1 with TRBJ2-1; a possible D gene is TRBD2 (6 bases). Between the trimmed V and J ends, which lost 4 bases and 8 bases, there was a span of 18 bases. This CDR3 is built from 15 residues. Germline CDR1 and CDR2: MGHRA and YSYEKL. CDR3 coding DNA: TGCGCCAGCAGCCGCTTCGGGCGGGGTTCCCATGAGCAGTTCTTC. This codes for CASSRFGRGSHEQFF.

In this sample, this clone turned up once. The CDR3 protein is CASSIVPSGDSSYEQYF. The CDR3 nucleotides are TGTGCCAGTAGTATTGTTCCTAGCGGTGATTCCTCCTACGAGCAGTACTTC. The V call is TRBV19, the J call TRBJ2-7; 7 nucleotides line up with TRBD2. The length of the CDR3 is 17 residues. Germline assignment: CDR1 LNHDA and CDR2 SQIVND (reference sequence). Germline trimming cut 3 bases from V and 0 bases from J; bases unmatched to any gene: 11.

In this sample, this clone turned up once. This chain links TRBV11-2 with TRBJ2-7; TRBD2 matches at 7 bases. V lost 3 bases and J lost 2; bases outside the gene matches: 4. Per germline, CDR1 SGHAT and CDR2 FQNNGV. This CDR3 contains 14 residues. The CDR3 coding sequence is TGTGCCAGCAGCTTCTGGCGGGGGACCTACGAGCAGTACTTC. Amino acids: CASSFWRGTYEQYF.

The chain employs TRBV27 and TRBJ1-4; possible D gene TRBD1, 5 bases. CDR3 length: 18 amino acids. The V gene's germline CDR1 is MNHEY and CDR2 SMNVEV (reference sequence). Between the trimmed V and J ends, which lost 4 bases and 0 bases, there was a span of 18 bases. For the CDR3, the DNA is TGTGCCAGCAGTTGGGCAGGGCGGCTTCCTGCAACTAATGAAAAACTGTTTTTT. It is translated as CASSWAGRLPATNEKLFF.

The CDR3 sequence: CSAPRAGRLFF. CDR3 bases: TGCAGCGCCCCAAGGGCCGGGAGGCTGTTTTTT. The chain is built from TRBV29-1 and TRBJ1-4, with D unclear. V lost 7 bases and J lost 14, with 17 bases in between. Germline V CDR1 and CDR2: SQVTM, ANQGSEA. CDR3 length equals 11 residues.

The chain has TRBV6-6 and TRBJ1-1; D gene ambiguous. This CDR3 spans 14 amino acids. V was trimmed by 2 bases and J by 1 base, leaving 8 bases between them. Germline-derived CDR1 and CDR2 are MNHNY and SVGAGI (reference sequence). CDR3 region: CASSYLDKNTEAFF. The CDR3 coding sequence is TGTGCCAGCAGTTACCTTGACAAGAACACTGAAGCTTTCTTT.

The chain links TRBV7-3 to TRBJ2-2; perhaps TRBD2 as D (6 bases). In germline, CDR1 is SGHTA, CDR2 FQGTGA. This CDR3 has 18 residues. V lost 2 bases and J lost 4, with 20 bases in between. This chain's CDR3 is CASSLYAAGSPSTGELFF. The CDR3 bases are TGTGCCAGCAGCTTATATGCCGCCGGGAGCCCGAGCACCGGGGAGCTGTTTTTT.

This rearrangement joins TRBV27 to TRBJ2-3; 7 bases agree with TRBD2. The V segment lost 2 bases and the J segment 1 base; nucleotides outside the gene matches: 3. CDR1 and CDR2 from the germline V gene are MNHEY and SMNVEV (reference sequence). The length of the CDR3 is 15 residues. The CDR3 DNA is TGTGCCAGCAGTTTAAGGGCGGGGGGCACAGATACGCAGTATTTT. It is translated as CASSLRAGGTDTQYF.

The chain recombines TRBV6-1 with TRBJ1-1; possible D gene TRBD1, 5 bases. The CDR3 extends over 14 amino acids. Per germline, CDR1 MNHNS and CDR2 SASEGT. V was pared by 4 bases and J by 4 bases, with 13 bases between. The CDR3 region is CASSAATARTEAFF. CDR3 DNA sequence: TGTGCCAGCAGTGCCGCGACAGCCCGCACTGAAGCTTTCTTT.

This clone was picked up one time. This chain links TRBV28 with TRBJ2-7; TRBD2 is a possible D gene (5 bases). The germline CDR1 and CDR2 sequences are MDHEN and SYDVKM. V lost 2 bases, J lost 4 bases, and 12 bases lay in between. This CDR3 comprises 14 residues. The chain's CDR3 is CASSLITSGYEQYF. The CDR3 nucleotides are TGTGCCAGCAGTTTAATCACTAGTGGTTACGAGCAGTACTTC.

V is TRBV5-6 and J is TRBJ2-7, with 7 bases aligning to TRBD1. This CDR3 is 15 amino acids long. Per germline, CDR1 SGHDT and CDR2 YYEEEE. The ends lost 2 bases at V and 0 bases at J; junction bases unmatched: 5. The CDR3 nucleotides read TGTGCCAGCAGCTTCAAGGACAGGCCCTCCTACGAGCAGTACTTC. Translation gives CASSFKDRPSYEQYF. Together with reference TRBV5-6 and TRBJ2-7, the CDR3 gives the full variable domain: DAGVTQSPTHLIKTRGQQVTLRCSPKSGHDTVSWYQQALGQGPQFIFQYYEEEERQRGNFPDRFSGHQFPNYSSELNVNALLLGDSALYLCASSFKDRPSYEQYFGPGTRLTVT.

The chain combines TRBV19 with TRBJ1-1; D gene unclear. CDR1 is LNHDA, CDR2 SQIVND, per germline (reference sequence). Trimming took 5 bases from V and 4 from J, leaving 11 bases between them. This CDR3 comprises 13 residues. The CDR3 coding sequence is TGTGCCAGTAGTTACCCCCGAGGCACTGAAGCTTTCTTT. This codes for CASSYPRGTEAFF.

The chain joins TRBV27 to TRBJ2-1; 11 nucleotides match TRBD2. The CDR3 totals 15 residues. Per germline, CDR1 MNHEY and CDR2 SMNVEV (reference sequence). V shed 5 bases, J shed 7 bases, and the junction held 7 bases outside the gene matches. DNA for the CDR3: TGTGCCAGCAGTCCCCGACTAGCGGGGTTGAATGAGCAGTTCTTC. Amino acid sequence: CASSPRLAGLNEQFF.

This chain uses TRBV6-4 with TRBJ2-1; 9 nucleotides agree with TRBD2. There are 15 residues in the CDR3. Trimming at V came to 2 bases and at J to 5 bases, leaving 4 bases not matched to a gene. Germline V gives CDR1 MRHNA, CDR2 SNTAGT. The CDR3 spells CASSDMAGGHNEQFF. The CDR3 DNA follows: TGTGCCAGCAGTGACATGGCGGGAGGGCACAATGAGCAGTTCTTC.

This chain's CDR3 is CASSYRTGGNQPQHF. In DNA, the CDR3 is TGTGCCAGCAGTTACCGCACCGGGGGCAATCAGCCCCAGCATTTT. The chain couples TRBV6-6 to TRBJ1-5; D remains ambiguous. This CDR3 is built from 15 residues. In germline, CDR1 is MNHNY, CDR2 SVGAGI (reference sequence). V lost 2 bases to trimming and J lost 2 bases, with 10 bases between them.

The chain recombines TRBV7-2 with TRBJ1-5; D uncertain. V lost 1 base and J 3 bases, leaving 7 bases between the germline ends. Germline V CDR1 and CDR2: SGHTA, FQGNSA. The CDR3 covers 14 residues. CDR3 amino acids: CASSLGGNNQPQHF. The CDR3 DNA follows: TGTGCCAGCAGCTTAGGAGGGAACAATCAGCCCCAGCATTTT. Full variable domain (outside the CDR3, taken from reference TRBV7-2 and TRBJ1-5): GAGVSQSPSNKVTEKGKDVELRCDPISGHTALYWYRQSLGQGLEFLIYFQGNSAPDKSGLPSDRFSAERTGGSVSTLTIQRTQQEDSAVYLCASSLGGNNQPQHFGDGTRLSIL.

This chain connects TRBV14 to TRBJ2-1; tentatively, D is TRBD1 (6 bases). The CDR3 loop spans 13 amino acids. Trimming pared 4 bases from V and 10 bases from J, leaving 14 bases between. Germline CDR1 and CDR2: SGHDN and FVKESK. The CDR3 DNA reads TGTGCCAGCAGCCCCCAGGGGATTGGGGAGCAGTTCTTC. Translation: CASSPQGIGEQFF.

The chain couples TRBV6-4 to TRBJ2-7, with TRBD1 matching over 8 bases. The germline CDR1 and CDR2 sequences are MRHNA and SNTAGT. With 6 bases clipped from V and 5 bases from J, the junction kept 12 bases outside the gene matches. CDR3 length: 15 amino acids. CDR3 region: CASSREQGGLDEQYF. The CDR3 DNA reads TGTGCCAGCAGCCGCGAACAGGGGGGCCTTGACGAGCAGTACTTC.

The rearrangement links TRBV5-1 to TRBJ2-1; D may be TRBD1 (6 bases). Germline V gene sequence: CDR1 SGHRS, CDR2 YFSETQ. CDR3 length: 15 residues. The V end was cut by 4 bases, the J end by 7 bases, with 18 bases between. The CDR3 reads CASSIAPPGVNEQFF. Written as DNA, the CDR3 is TGCGCCAGCAGCATAGCGCCCCCAGGGGTGAATGAGCAGTTCTTC.

This clone showed up just once. V and J are TRBV7-6 and TRBJ2-7, with D possibly TRBD2 on 6 matching bases. Per the germline V gene, CDR1 is SGHVS and CDR2 is FNYEAQ. The ends were cut back, 5 bases at V and 12 bases at J, with 20 bases in the middle. The CDR3 runs to 13 residues. The CDR3 region is CASSPGGLLVPYF. The CDR3 nucleotides are TGTGCCAGCAGCCCCGGGGGACTCCTAGTGCCGTACTTC.

As regards this clone: This may arise from a read error, as a much more abundant clone is one base away. The chain uses TRBV5-4 and TRBJ2-7; 10 bases match TRBD1. The CDR3 runs to 14 residues. V dropped 4 bases and J dropped 2; count of bases not matched to a gene: 3. CDR1 SGHNT and CDR2 YYREEE come from the germline V gene (reference sequence). CDR3 region: CASSPGTGAYEQYF. As DNA, the CDR3 is TGTGCCAGCAGCCCCGGGACAGGGGCCTACGAGCAGTACTTC.

This clone was seen more than once but under ten times. This chain uses TRBV5-4 with TRBJ2-1; D gene unclear. The CDR3 covers 12 residues. Per germline, CDR1 SGHNT and CDR2 YYREEE (reference sequence). V shed 2 bases and J shed 11 bases, with 11 bases lying between them. The CDR3 here is CASSFGESKQFF. The CDR3 nucleotides are TGTGCCAGCAGCTTCGGAGAGAGTAAGCAGTTCTTC.

With regard to this clone: Other DNA sequences in this specimen translate into the identical CDR3. The chain uses TRBV5-1 and TRBJ2-3, with TRBD2 matching 10 bases. Trimming took 2 bases from V and 6 from J; bases not matched to a gene: 6. Germline values: CDR1 SGHRS, CDR2 YFSETQ. The length of the CDR3 is 15 residues. This chain's CDR3 is CASSLAGGPADTQYF. The CDR3 DNA reads as TGCGCCAGCAGCTTAGCGGGAGGGCCGGCGGATACGCAGTATTTT.

The V call is TRBV19, the J call TRBJ2-7, with TRBD1 identical over 12 bases. The CDR3 consists of 15 residues. V was clipped by 5 bases and J by 7 bases; unmatched bases: 9. From germline, CDR1 is LNHDA and CDR2 SQIVND (reference sequence). This CDR3 is CASSDPGQGAREQYF. DNA for the CDR3: TGTGCCAGTAGTGACCCGGGACAGGGGGCGCGTGAGCAGTACTTC. Full variable domain (rest looked up from reference TRBV19 and TRBJ2-7): DGGITQSPKYLFRKEGQNVTLSCEQNLNHDAMYWYRQDPGQGLRLIYYSQIVNDFQKGDIAEGYSVSREKKESFPLTVTSAQKNPTAFYLCASSDPGQGAREQYFGPGTRLTVT.

The chain recombines TRBV7-2 with TRBJ2-7; perhaps TRBD2 as D (6 bases). V lost 7 bases and J lost 3, with 13 bases in between. This CDR3 is built from 13 residues. CDR1 and CDR2 from the germline V gene are SGHTA and FQGNSA. The CDR3 is CASTPGDHYEQYF. CDR3 nucleotides: TGTGCCAGCACCCCGGGGGACCACTACGAGCAGTACTTC.

This clone was recorded once. V gene TRBV9 combines with J gene TRBJ2-5; 7 nucleotides align to TRBD1. Germline lookup yields CDR1 SGDLS and CDR2 YYNGEE. The CDR3 sequence is 15 residues long. Losses at the gene ends were 0 bases for V and 6 bases for J; bases not matched to a gene: 8. CDR3 DNA: TGTGCCAGCAGCGTAGAAGGGGGCGCGTTTAAGACCCAGTACTTC. Its translation is CASSVEGGAFKTQYF.

This clone was seen a handful of times. Within the sample, other DNA sequences also encode this same CDR3. The J gene is TRBJ1-1, the V gene TRBV6-5, with 7 bases that match TRBD1. The CDR3 spans 14 residues. CDR1 is MNHEY and CDR2 is SVGAGI in the germline V gene. The trim removed 6 bases at V and 3 bases at J, leaving 7 bases unmatched. For the CDR3, the DNA is TGTGCCAGCAGCAGACAGGGTAGGGACACTGAAGCTTTCTTT. It is translated as CASSRQGRDTEAFF.